Given below is one TCR beta chain in context. Its matching antigen is unknown. At one of its ends the junction is not consistent with the germline gene, which may arise from a read error. The data derive from a study of T cell responses to AZD1222 COVID-19 vaccine. General study points: Researchers took repertoire samples only after the peak T cell response had come. Donor demographics were predominantly white British with a female majority; clonal diversity may be underestimated. At baseline, just 5 or 6 AZD1222 recipients tested seropositive.

TCRdb's table, derived via immunoSEQ multiplex PCR, lists solely in-frame clones and lacks some. In the table there are tens of thousands of clones, approximately 84% of which are singletons. The CDR3 loop spans 12 amino acids. Per the germline V gene, CDR1 is MNHNS and CDR2 is SASEGT. The origin of this receptor is an adult in good health. The gene calls are TRBV6-1 and TRBJ1-2, with D unclear. The sequencing here drew on peripheral blood, taken on day 0 of AZD1222 vaccination. CDR3 region: CASTEANYGYTF. CDR3 coding DNA: TGTGCCAGCACTGAAGCTAACTATGGCTACACCTTC.